Listed below are T cell receptor beta chains from one sample, sequenced in a study of response to subunit inactivated influenza vaccine. TCRdb reprocessed the RT-PCR reads via MiXCR and lists one record per CDR3 protein. Seen here are about 190,000 distinct CDR3 sequences, over 13% observed once, and the top ten hold approximately 24%. The material sequenced was CD8+ T cells sorted from PBMCs, taken around 5 days after vaccination. The receptor set was obtained from a man aged 45-65 years who received an inactivated influenza vaccine. Each CDR3 is given without its conserved first and last residue.

V gene	J gene	CDR3 length	CDR3 protein
TRBV21-1	TRBJ1-2	13	ASSKGGGANYGYT
TRBV9	TRBJ2-2	10	ASGRSTGELF
TRBV4-1	TRBJ2-4	13	ASSQEKDPGNIQY
TRBV13	TRBJ2-1	9	ASSNYNEQF
TRBV7-8	TRBJ2-3	14	ASSLNPGQGLDTQY
TRBV4-1	TRBJ2-1	10	ASSQTSREQF
TRBV11-2	TRBJ1-3	13	ASSEPGTSGNTIY
TRBV7-8	TRBJ2-3	14	ASSEGVTRPTDTQY
TRBV12-3/TRBV12-4	TRBJ2-7	15	ASSFMGILGESHEQY
TRBV4-1	TRBJ2-2	14	ASSQVAGPNTGELF
TRBV20-1	TRBJ2-7	13	SARSRDRATYEQY
TRBV7-7	TRBJ2-1	13	ASKRGLAEDNEQF
TRBV9	TRBJ2-3	11	ASSVGGHDTQY
TRBV12-3/TRBV12-4	TRBJ2-7	12	ASSLVQNAYEQY
TRBV10-3	TRBJ2-1	10	AIVGPYNEQF
TRBV12-5	TRBJ2-1	11	ASGLGLLNEQF
TRBV24-1	TRBJ2-2	15	ATSDFGTVANTGELF
TRBV5-1	TRBJ2-1	13	ASSPSGQGSDEQF
TRBV29-1	TRBJ1-5	11	SVERVSAQPQH
TRBV12-3/TRBV12-4	TRBJ2-1	13	ASSPRANRVNEQF
TRBV6-2/TRBV6-3	TRBJ2-3	15	ASSYSRGYTPTDTQY
TRBV4-2	TRBJ2-5	13	ASSQGTSIAETQY
TRBV18	TRBJ2-1	13	ASSPRGNSYNEQF
TRBV6-1	TRBJ2-5	11	ASRGAFQETQY
TRBV5-6	TRBJ2-3	13	ASSTSETSTDTQY
TRBV9	TRBJ2-7	12	ASSSYDSPYEQY
TRBV10-1	TRBJ2-3	12	ASGRQGLVDTQY
TRBV12-3/TRBV12-4	TRBJ2-2	11	ASSFFKTGELF
TRBV7-9	TRBJ2-3	14	ASSLHLGGLKDTQY
TRBV9	TRBJ1-2	12	ASSGQGTNYGYT
TRBV5-1	TRBJ2-1	15	ASSPPAFGGSYNEQF
TRBV4-3	TRBJ2-7	12	ASSQTGGSYEQY
TRBV3-1	TRBJ2-2	15	ASSQDIVASGTGELF
TRBV6-5	TRBJ1-1	10	ASSPIGTEAF
TRBV5-1	TRBJ2-7	11	ASSFGTGDEQY
TRBV5-6	TRBJ2-1	14	ASSLGGGHSYNEQF
TRBV4-1	TRBJ2-1	15	ASSQELHLGGGNEQF
TRBV13	TRBJ2-7	12	ASTFRDFSSEQY
TRBV7-9	TRBJ2-7	14	ASSLGPAGAPYEQY
TRBV6-2/TRBV6-3	TRBJ2-7	10	ASSYVSYEQY